This is a list of T cell receptor beta chains from one sample in a study of T cells in Graves' hyperthyroidism and ophthalmopathy. TCRdb re-analysed the multiplex PCR reads in MiXCR, keeping a single row per CDR3 protein. The table has fewer than 500,000 distinct CDR3 sequences, roughly 14% seen once. Sequenced input: blood. The receptors shown here come from a man aged 18 to 30 with Graves' ophthalmopathy. CDR3s leave out the opening cysteine and the closing phenylalanine or tryptophan. The D gene is left open where the match is weak.

v_call d_call cdr3_aa
TRBV9 TRBD1 ASSPRDRGFPEAF
TRBV7-6 TRBD2 ASRHRLADYNEQF
TRBV7-8 . ASSTSYTEAF
TRBV30 TRBD2 AWSVRWDLAGTGANVLT
TRBV3-1 . ASSQFNNHEQY
TRBV29-1 . SALNEGYEQY
TRBV6-1 . ASTSASDTQY
TRBV7-2 TRBD1 ASSPPGTGNSPLH
TRBV7-8 TRBD1 ASSLARQGINTIY
TRBV4-2 TRBD2 ASSQASGRYQETQY
TRBV3-1 TRBD1 ASSRQGAPSTDTQY
TRBV9 TRBD2 ASSVTSGSYNEQF
TRBV11-3 TRBD1 ASSPSAGGSYEQY
TRBV11-2 . ASSIQRDTQY
TRBV29-1 . STMGPEQETQY
TRBV30 TRBD1 AWSLTGGFYGYT
TRBV27 . ASSEGGGLYNEQF
TRBV4-2 . ASSQERGNEQF
TRBV10-1 . ASSDGVLNTEAF
TRBV28 TRBD1 ASSITGGDEQF
TRBV12-3/TRBV12-4 TRBD1 ASSWTGKDQPQH
TRBV30 . AWRTLSSYEQY
TRBV16 . ASFDSPRTDANQPQH
TRBV18 . ASSPNGGAEEAF
TRBV20-1 TRBD1 SARPPLGQGKAEAF
TRBV30 . ASTWGYGYT
TRBV7-8 TRBD1 ASSLTGQGKSGANVLT
TRBV27 . ASSFGRGGVRI
TRBV12-3/TRBV12-4 . ASSWEGPYEQY
TRBV3-1 . ASSSLGYEQY
TRBV19 TRBD1 ASSMGQGLYQPQH
TRBV3-1 . ASSQGPGLEETQY
TRBV19 . ASIDSYTEAF
TRBV25-1 . ASSETPLTQY
TRBV12-3/TRBV12-4 . ASSLMRRNYGYT
TRBV20-1 TRBD2 SAGPLGRGYNEQF